The entry that follows covers one T cell receptor (beta chain) sequence. The V gene lost 4 bases and the J gene lost 4 bases, with 11 bases spanning the gap. CDR3 length: 13 residues. In germline, CDR1 is LNHDA, CDR2 SQIVND (reference sequence). This entry comes from a study of OX40 agonist ivuxolimab in advanced cancers. Libraries were prepared by immunoSEQ multiplex PCR; TCRdb keeps only in-frame clonotypes and omits some of them. Here the sample spans about 76,000 clones, approximately 83% being singletons. The V call is TRBV19, the J call TRBJ2-7; TRBD2 is a possible D gene (6 bases). This receptor was identified in an adult with an advanced solid tumor such as melanoma, head and neck, liver or kidney cancer. The sequencing here drew on CD4+ or CD8+ T cells sorted from blood, taken in a trial of the OX40 agonist ivuxolimab. CDR3 in DNA: TGTGCCAGTAGTAGCGTGGGGGGATACGAGCAGTACTTC. Protein product: CASSSVGGYEQYF.